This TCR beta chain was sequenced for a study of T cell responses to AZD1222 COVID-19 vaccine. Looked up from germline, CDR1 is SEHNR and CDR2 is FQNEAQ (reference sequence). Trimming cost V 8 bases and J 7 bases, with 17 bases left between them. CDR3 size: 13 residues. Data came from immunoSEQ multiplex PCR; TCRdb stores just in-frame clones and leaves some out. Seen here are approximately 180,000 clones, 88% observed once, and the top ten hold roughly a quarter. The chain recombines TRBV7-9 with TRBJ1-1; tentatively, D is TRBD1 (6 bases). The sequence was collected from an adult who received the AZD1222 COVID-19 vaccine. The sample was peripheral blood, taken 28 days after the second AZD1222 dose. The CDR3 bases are TGTGCCAGCCGCGCGGGGGGCAGCGGTGAAGCTTTCTTT. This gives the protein CASRAGGSGEAFF.